The 16 T cell receptor beta chains given below trace back to one sample, sequenced in a study of blood T cell repertoires in COVID-19 (TCRdb year 2020). Preparation of the library involved the immunoSEQ multiplex PCR assay. TCRdb mirrors the immuneACCESS table, restricted to in-frame sequences. Some clones are absent from its copies; in checked studies, under half trace to an unresolved V gene, and the reason for the others is unknown. This sample is represented by around 100,000 clones; 74% of them were singletons. The ten most abundant clones make up around 3.9% of the sample. Sequenced material: peripheral blood. These receptors all stem from a man in his 70s with COVID-19, enrolled during active disease.

The rearrangement joins TRBV7-3 to TRBJ2-1; weak D call: TRBD2 (6 bases). V was trimmed by 6 bases and J by 9 bases, leaving 15 bases between them. The germline gives CDR1 SGHTA, CDR2 FQGTGA. There are 13 residues in the CDR3. The CDR3 DNA follows: TGTGCCAGCAGTCCCGAGGGGAGGACTGAGCAGTTCTTC. Translation: CASSPEGRTEQFF.

The chain recombines TRBV30 with TRBJ1-2; no firm D call. From germline, CDR1 is GTSNPN and CDR2 SVGIG (reference sequence). This CDR3 is 12 amino acids long. With 2 bases removed from V and 7 bases from J, the gap between germline ends came to 11 bases. CDR3 nucleotide sequence: TGTGCCTGGAGTTTAGGCGCGGGTGGCTACACCTTC. This gives the protein CAWSLGAGGYTF.

In this sample, this clone turned up a few times. The chain combines TRBV19 with TRBJ2-7, with 10 bases identical to TRBD2. The CDR3 has 15 residues. CDR1 is LNHDA, CDR2 SQIVND, per germline (reference sequence). The trim removed 4 bases at V and 5 bases at J, leaving 8 bases unmatched. CDR3 in amino acids: CASSTTGTSADEQYF. Written as DNA, the CDR3 is TGTGCCAGTAGTACTACCGGGACTAGCGCCGACGAGCAGTACTTC.

V is TRBV4-3 and J is TRBJ1-5; TRBD1 is a possible D gene (6 bases). The CDR3 length is 15 residues. Trimming pared 1 base from V and 8 bases from J, leaving 15 bases between. Germline CDR1 LGHNA, CDR2 YSLEER. The CDR3 spells CASSQGRGGGEPQHF. Written as DNA, the CDR3 is TGCGCCAGCAGCCAAGGTCGAGGGGGGGGAGAGCCCCAGCATTTT.

Regarding this clone: The germline gene is not matched at one end of the junction; a read error may be the cause. V gene TRBV7-9 combines with J gene TRBJ2-2; TRBD2 is a possible D gene (5 bases). CDR3 size: 13 residues. Germline CDR1 SEHNR, CDR2 FQNEAQ (reference sequence). The CDR3 nucleotides read TGTGCCAGCAGCTTACTTTTCACCGGGGAGCTATTTTTT. Translation gives CASSLLFTGELFF.

This clone was recorded once. The chain couples TRBV7-9 to TRBJ2-3, with 8 nucleotides matching TRBD2. V trimming: 5 bases; J trimming: 3 bases; junction bases outside the gene matches: 4. There are 14 residues in the CDR3. Germline V gene lookup returns CDR1 SEHNR and CDR2 FQNEAQ (reference sequence). The CDR3 DNA is TGTGCCAGCAGCCCGGGGGGGGGTACAGATACGCAGTATTTT. Protein product: CASSPGGGTDTQYF.

The chain recombines TRBV7-3 with TRBJ2-7; TRBD1 matches 7 bases. This CDR3 is 13 amino acids long. Trimming cost V 5 bases and J 7 bases; bases outside gene matches: 8. Germline CDR1 and CDR2: SGHTA and FQGTGA. The CDR3 coding sequence is TGTGCCAGCAGCCCGGACAGGACCGGGGAGCAGTACTTC. Protein: CASSPDRTGEQYF.

J is TRBJ1-1 and V is TRBV7-6, with a possible D match to TRBD1 (6 bases). The V end lost 5 bases, the J end lost 1 base, and 8 bases lay between the germline ends. Germline CDR1 SGHVS, CDR2 FNYEAQ. The CDR3 has 13 amino acids. CDR3 DNA sequence: TGTGCCAGCAGCGCACAGGGGAACACTGAAGCTTTCTTT. Amino acids: CASSAQGNTEAFF.

This clone was seen more than once but under ten times. The gene calls are TRBV5-5 and TRBJ1-6; TRBD1 agrees at 8 bases. The CDR3 has 16 residues. V lost 4 bases, J lost 6 bases, and 9 bases stayed unmatched. Germline-derived CDR1 and CDR2 are SGHKS and YYEKEE (reference sequence). CDR3: CASSPFHGQGNSPLHF. The CDR3 DNA sequence: TGTGCCAGCAGCCCGTTTCATGGACAGGGTAATTCACCCCTCCACTTT. Full variable domain (missing parts from reference TRBV5-5 and TRBJ1-6): DAGVTQSPTHLIKTRGQQVTLRCSPISGHKSVSWYQQVLGQGPQFIFQYYEKEERGRGNFPDRFSARQFPNYSSELNVNALLLGDSALYLCASSPFHGQGNSPLHFGNGTRLTVT.

The CDR3 DNA sequence: TGTGCCAGCAGCCGGGTTAAGGGGGCTAAAGGAAACACCATATATTTT. It yields the protein CASSRVKGAKGNTIYF. The chain joins TRBV5-6 to TRBJ1-3; the match to TRBD1 covers 7 bases. Trimming cost V 4 bases and J 4 bases; bases outside gene matches: 11. Germline CDR1 SGHDT, CDR2 YYEEEE. This CDR3 is built from 16 residues.

The chain carries TRBV11-1 and TRBJ2-7, with 11 bases that match TRBD1. The CDR3 totals 13 residues. The germline CDR1 and CDR2 sequences are SGHAT and FQDESV (reference sequence). With V trimmed by 5 bases and J by 6 bases, 3 bases remained unmatched. In nucleotides, the CDR3 is TGTGCCAGCAGCCACGGGACAGGGGGCGAGCAGTACTTC. Translated: CASSHGTGGEQYF.

This clone was counted ten times or more. The rearrangement uses TRBV6-5 and TRBJ1-3; D unresolved. Germline V gene lookup returns CDR1 MNHEY and CDR2 SVGAGI. This CDR3 contains 15 residues. V was pared by 4 bases and J by 1 base, with 11 bases between. The CDR3 protein is CASSWVFGSGNTIYF. The CDR3 coding sequence is TGTGCCAGCAGTTGGGTGTTCGGGTCTGGAAACACCATATATTTT.

V and J are TRBV9 and TRBJ2-2; TRBD1 matches at 8 bases. Germline assignment: CDR1 SGDLS and CDR2 YYNGEE. Trimming cost V 3 bases and J 7 bases; bases outside gene matches: 11. The CDR3 runs to 16 residues. DNA of the CDR3: TGTGCCAGCAGCGCGACAGGGGTGCCGCCGGGCGGGGAGCTGTTTTTT. Protein product: CASSATGVPPGGELFF. The entire variable domain, with the rest obtained from reference TRBV9 and TRBJ2-2, is as follows: DSGVTQTPKHLITATGQRVTLRCSPRSGDLSVYWYQQSLDQGLQFLIQYYNGEERAKGNILERFSAQQFPDLHSELNLSSLELGDSALYFCASSATGVPPGGELFFGEGSRLTVL.

V usage is TRBV28 and J usage is TRBJ1-1, with a possible D match to TRBD1 (5 bases). Trimming removed 9 bases at V and 4 bases at J, with 12 bases between. This CDR3 comprises 12 residues. Germline V gives CDR1 MDHEN, CDR2 SYDVKM. CDR3 in amino acids: CASGARGTEAFF. As DNA, the CDR3 is TGTGCCAGTGGGGCGCGAGGCACTGAAGCTTTCTTT.

This clone has just a few counts. This chain uses TRBV4-1 with TRBJ2-1, with D maybe TRBD2 (6 bases). The CDR3 has 15 amino acids. V lost 1 base, J lost 3 bases, and 10 bases lay in between. Germline assignment: CDR1 MGHRA and CDR2 YSYEKL. CDR3 protein: CASSQGWGLYNEQFF. CDR3 bases: TGCGCCAGCAGCCAAGGCTGGGGACTCTACAATGAGCAGTTCTTC.

This chain links TRBV7-8 with TRBJ2-5; weak D call: TRBD1 (5 bases). This CDR3 has 14 amino acids. Germline V gene data show CDR1 as SGHVS and CDR2 as FQNEAQ. Trimming removed 3 bases from V and 4 bases from J, with 12 bases in between. The CDR3 sequence is CASSFPSGAETQYF. In DNA form, the CDR3 reads TGTGCCAGCAGCTTCCCATCTGGGGCAGAGACCCAGTACTTC.